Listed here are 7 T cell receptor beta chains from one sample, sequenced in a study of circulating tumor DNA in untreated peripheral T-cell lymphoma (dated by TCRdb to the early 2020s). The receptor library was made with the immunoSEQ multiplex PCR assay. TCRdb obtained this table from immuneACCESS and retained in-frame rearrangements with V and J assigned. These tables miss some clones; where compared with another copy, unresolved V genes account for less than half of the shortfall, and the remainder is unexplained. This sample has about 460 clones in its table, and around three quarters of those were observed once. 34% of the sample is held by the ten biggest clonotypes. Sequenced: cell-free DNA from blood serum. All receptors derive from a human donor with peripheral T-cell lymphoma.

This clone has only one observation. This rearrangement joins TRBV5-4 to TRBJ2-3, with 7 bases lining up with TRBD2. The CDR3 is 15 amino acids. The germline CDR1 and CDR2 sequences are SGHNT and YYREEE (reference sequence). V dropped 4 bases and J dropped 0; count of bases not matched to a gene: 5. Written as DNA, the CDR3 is TGTGCCAGCAGCCGTTGGGGGGGGAGCACAGATACGCAGTATTTT. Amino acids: CASSRWGGSTDTQYF.

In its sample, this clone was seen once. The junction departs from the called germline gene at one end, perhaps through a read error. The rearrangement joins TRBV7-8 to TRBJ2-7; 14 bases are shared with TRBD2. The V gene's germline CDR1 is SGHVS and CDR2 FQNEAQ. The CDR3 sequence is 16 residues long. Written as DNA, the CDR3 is TGTGCCAGCAGCTCCACCCTGGGACTAGCGGGAGACTCGGGACTCTTC. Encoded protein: CASSSTLGLAGDSGLF.

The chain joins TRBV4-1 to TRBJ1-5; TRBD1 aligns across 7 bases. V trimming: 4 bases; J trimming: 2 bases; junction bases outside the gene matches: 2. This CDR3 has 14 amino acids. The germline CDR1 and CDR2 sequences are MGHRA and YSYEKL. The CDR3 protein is CASSRQGRNQPQHF. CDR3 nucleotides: TGCGCCAGCAGCCGACAGGGCCGCAATCAGCCCCAGCATTTT.

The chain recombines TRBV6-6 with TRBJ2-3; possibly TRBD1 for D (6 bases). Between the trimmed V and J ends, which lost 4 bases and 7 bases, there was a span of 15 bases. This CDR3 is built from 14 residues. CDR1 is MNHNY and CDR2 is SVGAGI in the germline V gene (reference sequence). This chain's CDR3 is CASSSDSPAYTQYF. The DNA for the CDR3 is TGTGCCAGCAGTTCGGACAGCCCGGCTTATACGCAGTATTTT.

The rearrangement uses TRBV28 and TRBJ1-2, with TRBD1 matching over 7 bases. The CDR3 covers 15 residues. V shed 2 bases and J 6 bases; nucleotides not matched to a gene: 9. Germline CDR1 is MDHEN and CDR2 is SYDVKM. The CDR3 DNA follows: TGTGCCAGCAGTTTAGATACAGGGGTAATCGATGGCTACACCTTC. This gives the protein CASSLDTGVIDGYTF.

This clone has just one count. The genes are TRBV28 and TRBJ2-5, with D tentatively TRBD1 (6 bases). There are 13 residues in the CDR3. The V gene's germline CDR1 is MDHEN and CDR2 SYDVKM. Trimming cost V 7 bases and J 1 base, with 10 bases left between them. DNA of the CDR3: TGTGCCAGCAACGAGGGGGTCCAAGAGACCCAGTACTTC. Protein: CASNEGVQETQYF.

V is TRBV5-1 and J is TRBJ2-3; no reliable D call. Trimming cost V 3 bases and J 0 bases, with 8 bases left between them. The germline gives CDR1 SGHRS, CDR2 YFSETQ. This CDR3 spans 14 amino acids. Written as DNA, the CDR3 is TGCGCCAGCAGCTCAGACACTAGCACAGATACGCAGTATTTT. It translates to CASSSDTSTDTQYF. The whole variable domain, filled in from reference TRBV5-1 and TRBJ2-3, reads KAGVTQTPRYLIKTRGQQVTLSCSPISGHRSVSWYQQTPGQGLQFLFEYFSETQRNKGNFPGRFSGRQFSNSRSEMNVSTLELGDSALYLCASSSDTSTDTQYFGPGTRLTVL.